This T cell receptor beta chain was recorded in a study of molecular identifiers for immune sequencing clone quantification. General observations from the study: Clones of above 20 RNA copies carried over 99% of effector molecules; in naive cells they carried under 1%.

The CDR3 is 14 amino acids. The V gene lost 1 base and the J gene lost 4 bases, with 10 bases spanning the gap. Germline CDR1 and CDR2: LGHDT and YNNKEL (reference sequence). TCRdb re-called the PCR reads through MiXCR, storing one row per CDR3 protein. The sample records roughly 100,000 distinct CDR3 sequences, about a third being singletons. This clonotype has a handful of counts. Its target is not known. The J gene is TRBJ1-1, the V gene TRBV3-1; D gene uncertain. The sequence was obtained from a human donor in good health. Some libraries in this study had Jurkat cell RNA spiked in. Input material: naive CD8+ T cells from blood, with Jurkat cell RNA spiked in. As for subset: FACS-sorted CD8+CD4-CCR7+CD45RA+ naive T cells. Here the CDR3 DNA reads TGTGCCAGCAGCCAAGTTGGAGCCCGCACTGAAGCTTTCTTT. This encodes CASSQVGARTEAFF.